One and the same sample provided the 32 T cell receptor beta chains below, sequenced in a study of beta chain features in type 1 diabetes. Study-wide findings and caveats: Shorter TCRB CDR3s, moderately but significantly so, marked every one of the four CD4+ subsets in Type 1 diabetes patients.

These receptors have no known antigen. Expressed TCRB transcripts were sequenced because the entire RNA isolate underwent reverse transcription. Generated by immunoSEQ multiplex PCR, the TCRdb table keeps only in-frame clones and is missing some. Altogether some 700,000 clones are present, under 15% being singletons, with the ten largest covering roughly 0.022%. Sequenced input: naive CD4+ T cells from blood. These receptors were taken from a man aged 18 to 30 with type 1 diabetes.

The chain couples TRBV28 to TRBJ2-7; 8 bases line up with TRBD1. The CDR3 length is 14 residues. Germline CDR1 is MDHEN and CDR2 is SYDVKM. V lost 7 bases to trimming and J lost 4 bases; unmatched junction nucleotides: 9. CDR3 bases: TGTGCCAGCATCCCAGGGGGCGCGAAGTACGAGCAGTACTTC. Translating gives CASIPGGAKYEQYF.

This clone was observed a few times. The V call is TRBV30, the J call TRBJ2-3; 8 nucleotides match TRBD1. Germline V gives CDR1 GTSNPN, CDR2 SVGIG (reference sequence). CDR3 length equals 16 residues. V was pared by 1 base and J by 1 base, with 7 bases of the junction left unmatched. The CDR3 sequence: CAWSDPRGRGTDTQYF. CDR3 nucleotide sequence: TGTGCCTGGAGTGACCCCAGGGGGCGCGGCACAGATACGCAGTATTTT.

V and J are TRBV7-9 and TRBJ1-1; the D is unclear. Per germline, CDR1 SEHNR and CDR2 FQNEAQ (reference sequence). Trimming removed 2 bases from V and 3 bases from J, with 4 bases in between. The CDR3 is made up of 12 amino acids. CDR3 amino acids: CASSLQHTEAFF. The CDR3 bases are TGTGCCAGCAGCTTACAGCACACTGAAGCTTTCTTT.

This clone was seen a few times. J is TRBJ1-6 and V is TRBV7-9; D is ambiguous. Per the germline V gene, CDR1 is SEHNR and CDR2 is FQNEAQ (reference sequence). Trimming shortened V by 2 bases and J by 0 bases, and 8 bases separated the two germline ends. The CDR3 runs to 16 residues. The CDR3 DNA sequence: TGTGCCAGCAGCTTAACGGGAAGCTCCTATAATTCACCCCTCCACTTT. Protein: CASSLTGSSYNSPLHF.

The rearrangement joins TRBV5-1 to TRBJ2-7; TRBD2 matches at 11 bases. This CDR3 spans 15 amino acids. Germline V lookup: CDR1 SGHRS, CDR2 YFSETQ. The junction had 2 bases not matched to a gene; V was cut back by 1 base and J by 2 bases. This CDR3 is CASSLTSGGTYEQYF. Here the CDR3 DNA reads TGCGCCAGCAGCTTGACTAGCGGGGGAACCTACGAGCAGTACTTC.

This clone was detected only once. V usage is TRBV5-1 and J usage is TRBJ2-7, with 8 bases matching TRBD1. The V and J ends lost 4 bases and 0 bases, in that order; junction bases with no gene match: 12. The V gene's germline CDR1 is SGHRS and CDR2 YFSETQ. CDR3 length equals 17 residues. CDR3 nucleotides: TGCGCCAGCAGCCCCGAGAGACAGGGGACAAGCTCCTACGAGCAGTACTTC. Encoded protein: CASSPERQGTSSYEQYF.

CDR3 sequence: CASRDSLGAFF. In DNA, the CDR3 is TGCGCCAGCAGAGACAGCCTAGGGGCTTTCTTT. This chain joins TRBV4-1 and TRBJ1-1; tentatively, D is TRBD1 (5 bases). Trimming removed 6 bases at V and 11 bases at J, with 13 bases between. CDR1 and CDR2 from the germline V gene are MGHRA and YSYEKL. The CDR3 has 11 residues.

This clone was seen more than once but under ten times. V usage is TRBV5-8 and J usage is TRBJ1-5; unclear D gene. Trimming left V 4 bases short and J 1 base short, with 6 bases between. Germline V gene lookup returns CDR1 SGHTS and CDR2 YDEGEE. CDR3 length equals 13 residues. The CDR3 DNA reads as TGTGCCAGCAGCCTGAACAGCAATCAGCCCCAGCATTTT. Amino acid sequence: CASSLNSNQPQHF.

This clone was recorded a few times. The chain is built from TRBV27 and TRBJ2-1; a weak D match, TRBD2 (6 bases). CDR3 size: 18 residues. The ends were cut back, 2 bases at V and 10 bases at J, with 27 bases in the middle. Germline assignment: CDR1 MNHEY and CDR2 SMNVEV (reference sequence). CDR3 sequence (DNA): TGTGCCAGCAGTTTACGTTCCGGGGGATACTACCCAGAGGGCGAGCAGTTCTTC. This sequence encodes CASSLRSGGYYPEGEQFF.

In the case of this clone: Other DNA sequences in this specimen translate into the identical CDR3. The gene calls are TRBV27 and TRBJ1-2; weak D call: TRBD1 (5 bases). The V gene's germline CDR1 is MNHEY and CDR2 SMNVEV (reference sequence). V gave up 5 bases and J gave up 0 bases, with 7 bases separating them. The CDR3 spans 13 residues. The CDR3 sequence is CASSPTANYGYTF. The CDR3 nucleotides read TGTGCCAGCAGTCCGACAGCTAACTATGGCTACACCTTC.

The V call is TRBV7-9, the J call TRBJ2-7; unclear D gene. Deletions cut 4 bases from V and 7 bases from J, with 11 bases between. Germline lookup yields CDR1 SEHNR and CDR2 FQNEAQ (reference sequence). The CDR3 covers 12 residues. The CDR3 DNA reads TGTGCCAGCAGCTCCAGTCACCTAGAGCAGTACTTC. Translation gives CASSSSHLEQYF.

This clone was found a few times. The CDR3: CASSPGTSADTQYF. The CDR3 nucleotides are TGTGCCAGCAGCCCGGGCACGTCCGCAGATACGCAGTATTTT. The chain is built from TRBV6-4 and TRBJ2-3, with D unresolved. Per germline, CDR1 MRHNA and CDR2 SNTAGT. The V end was cut by 6 bases, the J end by 4 bases, with 14 bases between. The CDR3 has 14 amino acids.

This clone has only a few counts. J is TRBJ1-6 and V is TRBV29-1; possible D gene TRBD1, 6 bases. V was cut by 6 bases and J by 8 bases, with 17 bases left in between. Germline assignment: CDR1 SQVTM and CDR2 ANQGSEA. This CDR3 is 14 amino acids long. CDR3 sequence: CSVRARGPDSPLHF. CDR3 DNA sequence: TGCAGCGTCCGGGCCCGGGGGCCGGATTCACCCCTCCACTTT.

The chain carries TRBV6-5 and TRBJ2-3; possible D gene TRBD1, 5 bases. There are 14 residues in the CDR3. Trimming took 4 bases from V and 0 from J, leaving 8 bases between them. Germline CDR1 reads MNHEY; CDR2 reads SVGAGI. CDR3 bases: TGTGCCAGCAGTTCGGACATTAGCACAGATACGCAGTATTTT. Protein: CASSSDISTDTQYF.

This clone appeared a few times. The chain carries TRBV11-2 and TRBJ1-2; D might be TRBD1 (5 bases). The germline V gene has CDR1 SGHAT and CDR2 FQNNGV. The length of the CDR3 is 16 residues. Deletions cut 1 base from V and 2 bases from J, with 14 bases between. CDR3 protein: CASSLGSSGGNYGYTF. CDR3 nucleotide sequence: TGTGCCAGCAGCTTAGGGTCGAGCGGGGGAAACTATGGCTACACCTTC.

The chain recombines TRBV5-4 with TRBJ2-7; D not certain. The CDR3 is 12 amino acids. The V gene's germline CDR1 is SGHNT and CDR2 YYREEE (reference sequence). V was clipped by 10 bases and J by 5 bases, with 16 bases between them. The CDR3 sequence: CAGRGLGDEQYF. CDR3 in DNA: TGTGCCGGTCGAGGCTTGGGCGACGAGCAGTACTTC.

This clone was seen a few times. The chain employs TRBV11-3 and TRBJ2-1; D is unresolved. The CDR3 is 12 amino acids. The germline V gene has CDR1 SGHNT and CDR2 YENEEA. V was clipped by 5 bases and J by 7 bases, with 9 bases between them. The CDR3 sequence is CASSPDWNEQFF. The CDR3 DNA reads TGTGCCAGCAGCCCCGATTGGAATGAGCAGTTCTTC.

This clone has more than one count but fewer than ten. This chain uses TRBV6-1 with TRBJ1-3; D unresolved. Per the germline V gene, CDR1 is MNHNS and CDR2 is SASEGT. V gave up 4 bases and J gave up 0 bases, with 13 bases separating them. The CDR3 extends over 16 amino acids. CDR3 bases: TGTGCCAGCAGTGTTTCGTCGTCGGTCTCTGGAAACACCATATATTTT. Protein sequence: CASSVSSSVSGNTIYF.

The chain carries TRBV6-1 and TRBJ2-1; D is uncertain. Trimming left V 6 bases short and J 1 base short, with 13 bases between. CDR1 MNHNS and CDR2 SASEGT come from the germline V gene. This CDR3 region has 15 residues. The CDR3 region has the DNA TGTGCCAGCAGCCCTCTAGGAAATTCCTACAATGAGCAGTTCTTC. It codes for CASSPLGNSYNEQFF.

Written as DNA, the CDR3 is TGTGCCAGCAGCTTGGAAGATATACAGGCCTACGAGCAGTACTTC. It codes for CASSLEDIQAYEQYF. The V gene is TRBV7-8, the J gene TRBJ2-7; tentatively, D is TRBD1 (5 bases). V gave up 3 bases and J gave up 2 bases, with 14 bases separating them. The CDR3 length is 15 residues. Germline CDR1 SGHVS, CDR2 FQNEAQ. Supplemented by reference TRBV7-8 and TRBJ2-7, the full variable domain reads GAGVSQSPRYKVAKRGQDVALRCDPISGHVSLFWYQQALGQGPEFLTYFQNEAQLDKSGLPSDRFFAERPEGSVSTLKIQRTQQEDSAVYLCASSLEDIQAYEQYFGPGTRLTVT.

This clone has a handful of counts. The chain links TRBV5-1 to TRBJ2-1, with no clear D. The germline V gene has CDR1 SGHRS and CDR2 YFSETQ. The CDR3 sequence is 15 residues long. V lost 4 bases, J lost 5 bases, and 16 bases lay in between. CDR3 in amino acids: CASSMPQDGDNEQFF. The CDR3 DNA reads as TGCGCCAGCAGCATGCCCCAGGACGGAGACAATGAGCAGTTCTTC.

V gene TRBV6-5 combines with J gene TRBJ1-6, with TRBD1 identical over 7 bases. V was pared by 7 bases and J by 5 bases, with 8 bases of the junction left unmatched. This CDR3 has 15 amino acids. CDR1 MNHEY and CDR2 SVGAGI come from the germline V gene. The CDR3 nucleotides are TGTGCCAGCACCCTTCGACAGGGCAATAATTCACCCCTCCACTTT. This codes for CASTLRQGNNSPLHF.

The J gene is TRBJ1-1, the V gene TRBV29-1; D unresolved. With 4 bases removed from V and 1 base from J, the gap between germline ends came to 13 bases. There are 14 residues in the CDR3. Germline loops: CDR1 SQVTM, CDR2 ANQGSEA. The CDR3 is CSVGWVPRNTEAFF. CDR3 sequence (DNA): TGCAGCGTTGGGTGGGTCCCCCGGAACACTGAAGCTTTCTTT.

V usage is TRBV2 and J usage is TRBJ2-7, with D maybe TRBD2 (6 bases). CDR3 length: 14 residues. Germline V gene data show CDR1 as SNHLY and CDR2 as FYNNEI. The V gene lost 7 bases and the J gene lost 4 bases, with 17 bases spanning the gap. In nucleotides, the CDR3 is TGTGCCAGCACGCAGGAAGGGGACTCATACGAGCAGTACTTC. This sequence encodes CASTQEGDSYEQYF. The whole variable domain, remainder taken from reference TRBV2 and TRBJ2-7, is EPEVTQTPSHQVTQMGQEVILRCVPISNHLYFYWYRQILGQKVEFLVSFYNNEISEKSEIFDDQFSVERPDGSNFTLKIRSTKLEDSAMYFCASTQEGDSYEQYFGPGTRLTVT.

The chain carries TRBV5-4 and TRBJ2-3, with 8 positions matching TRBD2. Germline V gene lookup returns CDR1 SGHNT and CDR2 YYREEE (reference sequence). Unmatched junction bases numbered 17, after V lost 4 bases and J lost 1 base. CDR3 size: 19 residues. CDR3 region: CASSASFAGGLYGTDTQYF. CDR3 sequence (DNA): TGTGCCAGCAGCGCATCCTTTGCGGGGGGTTTATATGGCACAGATACGCAGTATTTT.

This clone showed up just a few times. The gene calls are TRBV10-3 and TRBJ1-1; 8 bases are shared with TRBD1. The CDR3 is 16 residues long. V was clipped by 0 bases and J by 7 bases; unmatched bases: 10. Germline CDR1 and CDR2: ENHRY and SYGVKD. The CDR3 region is CAISESTGRGPVEAFF. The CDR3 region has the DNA TGTGCCATCAGTGAGTCGACGGGCAGGGGGCCGGTTGAAGCTTTCTTT.

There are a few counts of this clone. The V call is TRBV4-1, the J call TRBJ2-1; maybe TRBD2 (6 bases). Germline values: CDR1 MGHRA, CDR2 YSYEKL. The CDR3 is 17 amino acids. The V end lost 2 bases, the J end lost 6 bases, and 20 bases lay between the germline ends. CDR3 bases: TGCGCCAGCAGCCAACCGTCGAGTAGGCGGGGTCCCAATGAGCAGTTCTTC. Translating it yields CASSQPSSRRGPNEQFF.

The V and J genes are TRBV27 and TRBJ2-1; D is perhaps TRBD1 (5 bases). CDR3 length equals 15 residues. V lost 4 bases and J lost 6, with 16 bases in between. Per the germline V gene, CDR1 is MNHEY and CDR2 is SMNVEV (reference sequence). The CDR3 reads CASSSSDSRVNEQFF. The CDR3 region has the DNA TGTGCCAGCAGTTCCTCTGACAGCCGGGTCAATGAGCAGTTCTTC.

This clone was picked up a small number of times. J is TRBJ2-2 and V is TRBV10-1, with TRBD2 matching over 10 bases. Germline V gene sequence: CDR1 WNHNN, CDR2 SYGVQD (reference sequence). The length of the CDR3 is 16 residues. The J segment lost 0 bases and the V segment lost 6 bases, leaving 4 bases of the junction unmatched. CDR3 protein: CASSDGLAANTGELFF. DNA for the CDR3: TGCGCCAGCAGCGACGGACTAGCGGCGAACACCGGGGAGCTGTTTTTT.

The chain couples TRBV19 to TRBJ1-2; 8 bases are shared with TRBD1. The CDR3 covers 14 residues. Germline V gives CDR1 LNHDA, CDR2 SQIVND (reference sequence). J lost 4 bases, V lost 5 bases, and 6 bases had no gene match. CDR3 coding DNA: TGTGCCAGTAGTCTCGGACAGGGTCCCTATGGCTACACCTTC. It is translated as CASSLGQGPYGYTF.

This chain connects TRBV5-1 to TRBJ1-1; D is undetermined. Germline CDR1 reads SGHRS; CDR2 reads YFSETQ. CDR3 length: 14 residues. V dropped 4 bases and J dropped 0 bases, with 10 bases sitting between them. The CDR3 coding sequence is TGCGCCAGCAGCAATCCGGGCCTGAACACTGAAGCTTTCTTT. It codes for CASSNPGLNTEAFF.

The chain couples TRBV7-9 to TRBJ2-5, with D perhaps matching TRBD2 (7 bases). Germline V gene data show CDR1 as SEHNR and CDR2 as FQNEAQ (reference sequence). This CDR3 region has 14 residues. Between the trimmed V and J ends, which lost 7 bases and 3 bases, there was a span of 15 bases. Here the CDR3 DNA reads TGTGCCAGCAACCCCCGGGGGGCTGAAGAGACCCAGTACTTC. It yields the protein CASNPRGAEETQYF. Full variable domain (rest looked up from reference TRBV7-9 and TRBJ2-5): DTGVSQNPRHKITKRGQNVTFRCDPISEHNRLYWYRQTLGQGPEFLTYFQNEAQLEKSRLLSDRFSAERPKGSFSTLEIQRTEQGDSAMYLCASNPRGAEETQYFGPGTRLLVL.